This T cell receptor beta chain came from a study of beta chain features in type 1 diabetes (dated by TCRdb to the late 2010s). Regarding the complete study: Mean age, gender distribution, total cell number and subset yield were not different between patients and healthy donors. Regulatory and stem cell-like memory subsets were obtained from only 8 patients and roughly eight healthy donors, while naive and central memory subsets were obtained from all 28 donors. A total of about 100 million sorted cells were examined across all samples, and RNA yield correlated strongly with the number of cells per subset. In the study, TCRB repertoires of sorted circulating CD4+ T cell subsets from recently diagnosed type 1 diabetes patients were compared with those of matched healthy donors. Study-level results and caveats: Fewer insertions and more nucleotide deletions at VDJ recombination sites were observed in patients with type 1 diabetes, implying thymic rearrangement abnormalities. Shorter templates might be favored by PCR, yet because patient and control samples were amplified and corrected together, any such skew would affect both groups equally. Because the HLA sub-analyses included only small numbers of individuals, any influence of HLA type on TCRB rearrangement was left unresolved. A moderate but significant shortening of TCRB CDR3 length was observed in type 1 diabetes patients in all four CD4+ subsets. Sequencing cDNA rather than genomic DNA could over-represent highly expressing activated cells, although activation and CD3 levels did not differ between groups. Naive, central memory and regulatory TCRB repertoires appeared to be more alike among patients than among healthy donors.

All of the isolated RNA was reverse transcribed with the High Capacity cDNA Reverse Transcription Kit, so expressed TCRB transcripts were sequenced. Deep immunoSEQ sequencing was applied to naive, central memory and regulatory T cell samples, giving an average of roughly 3.5 million total reads per sample. Sorted cells were lysed in RLT buffer and RNA was extracted with DNase-treated RNeasy Micro or Mini kits, depending on cell number. Each cell subset was processed separately to prevent cross-contamination, with patient and healthy donor samples processed together. TCRB sequences were amplified from cDNA with the immunoSEQ multiplex PCR, producing 87-bp fragments spanning the CDR3 region. Sequencing of the amplicons was done on the Illumina HiSeq platform. As for the original processing: Synthetic template baselines were used to correct PCR bias computationally, reads within Hamming distance 2 were collapsed together, and singletons that could not be merged were discarded. By aligning reads against IMGT, V, D and J genes, CDR3 length, and insertions or deletions at six rearrangement sites were assigned. Within each subset, clonotype counts were normalized to sorted cell number, after which true diversity and Gini coefficients were computed with the tcR R package. The overlap coefficient, calculated on TCRB nucleotide sequences, was used to measure repertoire sharing. In its TCRdb copy, this immuneACCESS table keeps in-frame sequences only and misses some clones. Where compared with another copy, unresolved V genes explain less than half of these, and the others have no known cause. V and J calls and clone size follow that table, whereas D and trimming were derived from the DNA. This sample lists 300,000 or so clones; 8% were detected once. Of the sample, more than 0.4% is held by the ten largest clones.

V lost 3 bases and J lost 6 bases, and the count of bases not matched to a germline gene is 2. Including the terminal cysteine and phenylalanine, the CDR3 comprises 13 residues. Left in the record is the CDR3 DNA by itself, 39 bases read in frame from the first base. From a lookup of the germline V gene, CDR1 and CDR2 are KGHSH and LQKENI. A single peripheral blood draw of around 120 mL on average was collected from each donor into heparinised tubes. A BD FACSAria II and a panel including CD45RO, CCR7, CD25, CD127, CD95 and CD27 were used to sort naive, central memory, regulatory and stem cell-like memory CD4+ T cells. All sorted populations exceeded 95% purity. Right away, PBMCs were isolated by Lymphoprep density gradient centrifugation and were stained directly, with no culture step. To minimize batch effects, samples were stained and sorted in pairs, one healthy donor with one patient per experiment.

In regard to this clone: Its antigen has not been determined. It has no much larger one-base neighbor in the sample; base qualities were not kept.

The rearrangement combines TRBV18 with TRBJ2-1; 7 nucleotides in the junction match TRBD2. The TCR originated in a woman younger than 30 in good health. Sequencing was carried out using central memory CD4+ T cells from blood. The CDR3 region: CASSPGLSNEQFF. DNA sequence: TGTGCCAGCTCACCGGGACTATCCAATGAGCAGTTCTTC.